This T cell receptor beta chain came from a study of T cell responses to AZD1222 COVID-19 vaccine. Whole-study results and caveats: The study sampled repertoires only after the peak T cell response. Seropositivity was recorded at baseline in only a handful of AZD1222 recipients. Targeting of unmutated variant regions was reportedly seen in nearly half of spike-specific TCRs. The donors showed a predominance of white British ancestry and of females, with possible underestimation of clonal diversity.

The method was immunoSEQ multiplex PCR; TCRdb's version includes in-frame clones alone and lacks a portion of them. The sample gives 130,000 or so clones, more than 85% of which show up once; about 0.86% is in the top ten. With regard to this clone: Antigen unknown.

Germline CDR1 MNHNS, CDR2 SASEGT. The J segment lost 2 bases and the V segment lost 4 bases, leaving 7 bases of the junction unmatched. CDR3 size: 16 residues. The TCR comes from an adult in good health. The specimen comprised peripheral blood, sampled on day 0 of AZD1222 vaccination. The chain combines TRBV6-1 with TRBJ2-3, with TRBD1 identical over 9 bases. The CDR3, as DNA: TGTGCCAGCAGTGGCCAGACAGGGGGGGACACAGATACGCAGTATTTT. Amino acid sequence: CASSGQTGGDTDTQYF.